A single sample is the source of the 16 T cell receptor beta chains below, sequenced in a study of beta chain features in type 1 diabetes. All of the isolated RNA was reverse transcribed, so expressed TCRB transcripts were sequenced. Clones were read by immunoSEQ multiplex PCR, and TCRdb kept only the in-frame ones, dropping some. Here the sample spans more than 150,000 clones, 10% to 15% being singletons. The sample was central memory CD4+ T cells from blood. All receptors derive from a young woman in good health.

This clone was detected only a few times. This sequence joins TRBV30 and TRBJ2-2; D is undetermined. V was trimmed by 0 bases and J by 1 base, leaving 6 bases between them. The CDR3 runs 14 residues. Per the germline V gene, CDR1 is GTSNPN and CDR2 is SVGIG (reference sequence). The CDR3 spells CAWSVLKNTGELFF. In DNA, the CDR3 is TGTGCCTGGAGTGTACTGAAGAACACCGGGGAGCTGTTTTTT.

This chain connects TRBV4-2 to TRBJ2-5; possible D gene TRBD1, 8 bases. CDR1 is LGHNA and CDR2 is YNFKEQ in the germline V gene. With 1 base removed from V and 5 bases from J, the gap between germline ends came to 14 bases. This CDR3 spans 15 amino acids. The CDR3 DNA follows: TGTGCCAGCAGCCAAGGGACAGGGCGGGGGGAGACCCAGTACTTC. Translation: CASSQGTGRGETQYF.

The chain is built from TRBV29-1 and TRBJ2-4; possible D gene TRBD2, 5 bases. Germline lookup yields CDR1 SQVTM and CDR2 ANQGSEA. V was shortened by 5 bases and J by 3 bases, with 14 bases between the two germline ends. The CDR3 totals 14 residues. CDR3 amino acids: CSVRLSSGKNIQYF. CDR3 in DNA: TGCAGCGTTAGACTATCCTCGGGCAAAAACATTCAGTACTTC.

This clone has just a few counts. This chain's CDR3 is CSVFRTGNTEAFF. The DNA of the CDR3 is TGCAGCGTTTTCCGGACAGGGAACACTGAAGCTTTCTTT. The chain has TRBV29-1 and TRBJ1-1, with TRBD1 identical over 7 bases. Per the germline V gene, CDR1 is SQVTM and CDR2 is ANQGSEA. V lost 5 bases and J lost 1; bases outside the gene matches: 4. This CDR3 region has 13 residues.

V and J are TRBV29-1 and TRBJ2-5; D not certain. The V and J ends lost 4 bases and 5 bases respectively, with 14 bases between them. CDR1 and CDR2 from the germline V gene are SQVTM and ANQGSEA. The CDR3 runs to 13 residues. CDR3: CSVAPTALETQYF. CDR3 nucleotides: TGCAGCGTTGCCCCGACTGCCCTGGAGACCCAGTACTTC.

This sequence joins TRBV7-2 and TRBJ2-2; perhaps TRBD2 as D (6 bases). V lost 6 bases, J lost 6 bases, and 17 bases lay in between. Per germline, CDR1 SGHTA and CDR2 FQGNSA. The CDR3 contains 15 residues. Written as DNA, the CDR3 is TGTGCCAGCAGTGCCGTACGGAGGGCCCCCGGGGAGCTGTTTTTT. Its protein is CASSAVRRAPGELFF.

The V and J genes are TRBV7-9 and TRBJ2-3; D is perhaps TRBD2 (6 bases). V was cut by 3 bases and J by 10 bases, with 23 bases left in between. CDR3 length: 16 amino acids. Germline assignment: CDR1 SEHNR and CDR2 FQNEAQ (reference sequence). The DNA of the CDR3 is TGTGCCAGCAGCTTGGGAAACTCCGGGGCGAGCGGGTCGCAGTATTTT. Its translation: CASSLGNSGASGSQYF.

This clone was observed a handful of times. The V and J genes are TRBV7-2 and TRBJ1-2, with D perhaps matching TRBD1 (6 bases). CDR3 size: 14 residues. The germline gives CDR1 SGHTA, CDR2 FQGNSA. Trimming left V 1 base short and J 7 bases short, with 13 bases between. This CDR3 reads CASSLDPRGPGYTF. CDR3 bases: TGTGCCAGCAGCTTAGATCCCAGGGGTCCTGGCTACACCTTC.

CDR3: CASSLAGTATYEQYF. CDR3 coding DNA: TGTGCCAGCAGCTTAGCCGGGACAGCTACCTACGAGCAGTACTTC. The chain links TRBV7-2 to TRBJ2-7, with 7 positions matching TRBD1. CDR3 length: 15 residues. Per germline, CDR1 SGHTA and CDR2 FQGNSA. Unmatched junction bases numbered 4, after V lost 0 bases and J lost 2 bases.

Concerning this clone: This same CDR3 is encoded by further DNA sequences in the sample. The genes are TRBV18 and TRBJ2-5; TRBD2 matches at 8 bases. This CDR3 comprises 13 residues. The J segment lost 4 bases and the V segment lost 3 bases, leaving 1 base of the junction unmatched. Germline-derived CDR1 and CDR2 are KGHSH and LQKENI. CDR3 sequence reads: CASSPLAGETQYF. In DNA form, the CDR3 reads TGTGCCAGCTCACCCCTAGCGGGAGAGACCCAGTACTTC.

This clone has just a few counts. V gene TRBV15 combines with J gene TRBJ2-5, with 7 bases that match TRBD1. Losses at the gene ends were 1 base for V and 5 bases for J; bases not matched to a gene: 4. The CDR3 runs 14 residues. Germline V CDR1 and CDR2: LNHNV, YYDKDF (reference sequence). The CDR3 DNA follows: TGTGCCACCAGCAGAGGCAGGGGGACGGAGACCCAGTACTTC. This codes for CATSRGRGTETQYF.

This clone was counted between two and nine times. V is TRBV30 and J is TRBJ2-7, with 8 bases lining up with TRBD1. Germline assignment: CDR1 GTSNPN and CDR2 SVGIG (reference sequence). The CDR3 runs to 13 residues. V was clipped by 5 bases and J by 5 bases; unmatched bases: 8. The CDR3 sequence: CAWARTGIHEQYF. The DNA for the CDR3 is TGTGCCTGGGCCAGGACAGGGATACACGAGCAGTACTTC.

The rearrangement uses TRBV19 and TRBJ2-3, with 7 nucleotides matching TRBD1. Trimming removed 3 bases from V and 4 bases from J; junction bases left unmatched: 10. The V gene's germline CDR1 is LNHDA and CDR2 SQIVND (reference sequence). This CDR3 has 16 residues. CDR3 region: CASSILTGPSPDTQYF. DNA of the CDR3: TGTGCCAGTAGTATCTTGACAGGGCCGTCTCCAGATACGCAGTATTTT.

The CDR3 nucleotides read TGTGCCACTTCGGACAGGGAGACGGAGACCCAGTACTTC. This codes for CATSDRETETQYF. The J gene is TRBJ2-5, the V gene TRBV10-3; 8 bases agree with TRBD1. This CDR3 region has 13 residues. Unmatched junction bases numbered 9, after V lost 10 bases and J lost 5 bases. Germline loops: CDR1 ENHRY, CDR2 SYGVKD.

DNA of the CDR3: TGTGCCAGCAGTTCGGACTTCTACGAGCAGTACTTC. Protein: CASSSDFYEQYF. This chain links TRBV2 with TRBJ2-7, with D possibly being TRBD2 (5 bases). The CDR3 sequence is 12 residues long. Germline CDR1 is SNHLY and CDR2 is FYNNEI. Trimming left V 5 bases short and J 3 bases short, with 8 bases between.

The chain combines TRBV11-1 with TRBJ1-5; the D is unclear. Germline lookup yields CDR1 SGHAT and CDR2 FQDESV (reference sequence). There are 17 residues in the CDR3. V gave up 2 bases and J gave up 4 bases, with 18 bases separating them. The CDR3 DNA sequence: TGTGCCAGCAGCTTATCCCAGGCCGCCACTTCTAATCAGCCCCAGCATTTT. Translation: CASSLSQAATSNQPQHF.